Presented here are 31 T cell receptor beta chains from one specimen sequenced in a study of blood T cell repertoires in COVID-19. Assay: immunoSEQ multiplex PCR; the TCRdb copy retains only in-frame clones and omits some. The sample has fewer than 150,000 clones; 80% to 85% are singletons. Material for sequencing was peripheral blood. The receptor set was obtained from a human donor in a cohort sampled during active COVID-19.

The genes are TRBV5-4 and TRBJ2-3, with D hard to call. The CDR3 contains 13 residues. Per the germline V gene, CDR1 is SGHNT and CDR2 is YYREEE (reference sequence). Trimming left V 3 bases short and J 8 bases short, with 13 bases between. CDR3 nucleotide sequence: TGTGCCAGCAGCTCAGAGGTACAAGGTACGCAGTATTTT. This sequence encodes CASSSEVQGTQYF.

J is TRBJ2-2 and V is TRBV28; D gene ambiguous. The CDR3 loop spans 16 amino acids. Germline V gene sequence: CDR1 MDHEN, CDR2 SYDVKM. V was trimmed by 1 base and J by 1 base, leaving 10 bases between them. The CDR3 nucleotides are TGTGCCAGCAGTTTATTTGGCCCAGGGAACACCGGGGAGCTGTTTTTT. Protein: CASSLFGPGNTGELFF.

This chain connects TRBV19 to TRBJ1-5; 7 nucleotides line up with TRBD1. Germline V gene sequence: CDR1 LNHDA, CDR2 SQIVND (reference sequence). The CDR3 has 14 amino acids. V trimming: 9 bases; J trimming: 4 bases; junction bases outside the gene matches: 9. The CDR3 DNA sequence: TGTGCCAGCAACCTCAGGGGGATAAATCAGCCCCAGCATTTT. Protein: CASNLRGINQPQHF.

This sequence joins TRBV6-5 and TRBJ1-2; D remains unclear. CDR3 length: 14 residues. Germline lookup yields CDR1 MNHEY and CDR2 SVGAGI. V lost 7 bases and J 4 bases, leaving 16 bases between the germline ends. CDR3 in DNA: TGTGCCAGCATAGGATCCCGGGTTAGCTATGGCTACACCTTC. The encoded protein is CASIGSRVSYGYTF.

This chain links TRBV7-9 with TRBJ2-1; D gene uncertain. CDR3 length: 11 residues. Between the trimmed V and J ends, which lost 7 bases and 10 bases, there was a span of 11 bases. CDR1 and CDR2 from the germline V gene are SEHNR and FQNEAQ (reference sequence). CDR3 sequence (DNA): TGTGCCAGCACCCGACTCGGCGAGCAGTTCTTC. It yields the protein CASTRLGEQFF.

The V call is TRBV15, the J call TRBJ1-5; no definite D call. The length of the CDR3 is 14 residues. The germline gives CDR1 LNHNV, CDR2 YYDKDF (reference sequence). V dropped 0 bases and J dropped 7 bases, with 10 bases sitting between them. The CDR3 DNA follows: TGTGCCACCAGCAGAGATTTCATGGGCCAGCCCCAGCATTTT. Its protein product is CATSRDFMGQPQHF. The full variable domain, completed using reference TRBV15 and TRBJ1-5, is DAMVIQNPRYQVTQFGKPVTLSCSQTLNHNVMYWYQQKSSQAPKLLFHYYDKDFNNEADTPDNFQSRRPNTSFCFLDIRSPGLGDTAMYLCATSRDFMGQPQHFGDGTRLSIL.

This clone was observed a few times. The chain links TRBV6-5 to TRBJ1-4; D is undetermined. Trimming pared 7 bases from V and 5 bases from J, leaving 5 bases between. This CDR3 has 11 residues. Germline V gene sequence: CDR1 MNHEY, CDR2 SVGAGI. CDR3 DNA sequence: TGTGCCAGCAAAAGCAATGAAAAACTGTTTTTT. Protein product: CASKSNEKLFF.

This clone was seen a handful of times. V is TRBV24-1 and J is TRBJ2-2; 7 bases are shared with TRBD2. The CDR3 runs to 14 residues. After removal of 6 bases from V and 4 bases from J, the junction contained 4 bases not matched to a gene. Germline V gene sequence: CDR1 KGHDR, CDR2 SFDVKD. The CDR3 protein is CATSQRGGTGELFF. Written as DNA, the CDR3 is TGTGCCACCAGTCAGCGCGGGGGCACCGGGGAGCTGTTTTTT.

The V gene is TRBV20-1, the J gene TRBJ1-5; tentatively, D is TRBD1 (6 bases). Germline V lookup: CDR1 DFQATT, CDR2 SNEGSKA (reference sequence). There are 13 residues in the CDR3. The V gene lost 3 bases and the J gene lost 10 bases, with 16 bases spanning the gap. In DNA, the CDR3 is TGCAGTGCTAGTACAGCAGGGACATTCCCCCAGCATTTT. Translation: CSASTAGTFPQHF.

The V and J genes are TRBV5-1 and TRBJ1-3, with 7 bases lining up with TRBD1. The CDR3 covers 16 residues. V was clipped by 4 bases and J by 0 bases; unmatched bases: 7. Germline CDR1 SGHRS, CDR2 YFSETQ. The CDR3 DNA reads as TGCGCCAGCAGCAGGGGACAGAGTCGCTCTGGAAACACCATATATTTT. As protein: CASSRGQSRSGNTIYF.

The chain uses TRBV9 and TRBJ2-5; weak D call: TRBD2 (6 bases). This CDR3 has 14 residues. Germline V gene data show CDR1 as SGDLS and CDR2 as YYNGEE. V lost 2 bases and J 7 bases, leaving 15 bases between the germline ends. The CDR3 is CASSVSGPGGTQYF. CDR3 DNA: TGTGCCAGCAGCGTGTCTGGCCCCGGGGGGACCCAGTACTTC. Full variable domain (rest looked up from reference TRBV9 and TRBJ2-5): DSGVTQTPKHLITATGQRVTLRCSPRSGDLSVYWYQQSLDQGLQFLIQYYNGEERAKGNILERFSAQQFPDLHSELNLSSLELGDSALYFCASSVSGPGGTQYFGPGTRLLVL.

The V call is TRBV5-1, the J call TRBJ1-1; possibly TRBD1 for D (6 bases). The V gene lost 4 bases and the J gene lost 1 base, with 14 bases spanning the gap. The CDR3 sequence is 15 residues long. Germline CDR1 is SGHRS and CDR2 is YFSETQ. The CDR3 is CASSPTGGRNTEAFF. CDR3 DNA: TGCGCCAGCAGCCCTACTGGGGGCAGGAACACTGAAGCTTTCTTT.

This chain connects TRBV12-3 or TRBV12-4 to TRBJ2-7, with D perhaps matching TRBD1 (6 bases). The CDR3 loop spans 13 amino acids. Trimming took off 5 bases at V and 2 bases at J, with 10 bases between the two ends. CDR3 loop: CASSGQPPYEQYF. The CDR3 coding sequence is TGTGCCAGCAGTGGACAGCCTCCCTACGAGCAGTACTTC.

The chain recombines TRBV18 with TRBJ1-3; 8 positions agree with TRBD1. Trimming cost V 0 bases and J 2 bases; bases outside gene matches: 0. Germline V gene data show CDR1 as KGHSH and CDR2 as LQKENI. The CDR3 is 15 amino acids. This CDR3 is CASSPPTGAGNTIYF. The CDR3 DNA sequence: TGTGCCAGCTCACCACCGACAGGGGCTGGAAACACCATATATTTT. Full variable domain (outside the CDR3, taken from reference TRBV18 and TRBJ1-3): NAGVMQNPRHLVRRRGQEARLRCSPMKGHSHVYWYRQLPEEGLKFMVYLQKENIIDESGMPKERFSAEFPKEGPSILRIQQVVRGDSAAYFCASSPPTGAGNTIYFGEGSWLTVV.

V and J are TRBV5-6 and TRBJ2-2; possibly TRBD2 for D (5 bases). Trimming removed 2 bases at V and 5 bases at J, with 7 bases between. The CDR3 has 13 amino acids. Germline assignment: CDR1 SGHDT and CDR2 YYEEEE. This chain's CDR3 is CASSFPGTGELFF. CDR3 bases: TGTGCCAGCAGCTTCCCGGGGACCGGGGAGCTGTTTTTT.

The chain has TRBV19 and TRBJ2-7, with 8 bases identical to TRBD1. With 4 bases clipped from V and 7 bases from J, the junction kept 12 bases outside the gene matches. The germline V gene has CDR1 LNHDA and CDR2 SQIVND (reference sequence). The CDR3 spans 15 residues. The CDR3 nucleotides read TGTGCCAGTAGTAGACCGGGACAGGCGTCGTGGGAGCAGTACTTC. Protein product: CASSRPGQASWEQYF. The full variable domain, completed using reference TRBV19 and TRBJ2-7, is DGGITQSPKYLFRKEGQNVTLSCEQNLNHDAMYWYRQDPGQGLRLIYYSQIVNDFQKGDIAEGYSVSREKKESFPLTVTSAQKNPTAFYLCASSRPGQASWEQYFGPGTRLTVT.

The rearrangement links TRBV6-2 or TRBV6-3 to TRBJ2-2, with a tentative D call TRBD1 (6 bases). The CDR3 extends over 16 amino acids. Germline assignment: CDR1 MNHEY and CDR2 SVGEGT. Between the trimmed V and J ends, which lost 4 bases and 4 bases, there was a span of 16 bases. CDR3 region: CASSWGHRAGTGELFF. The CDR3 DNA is TGTGCCAGCAGTTGGGGCCACAGGGCCGGCACCGGGGAGCTGTTTTTT.

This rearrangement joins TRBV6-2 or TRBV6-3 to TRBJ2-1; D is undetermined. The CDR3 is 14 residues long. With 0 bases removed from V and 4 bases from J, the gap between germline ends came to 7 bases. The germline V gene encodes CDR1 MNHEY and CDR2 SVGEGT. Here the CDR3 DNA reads TGTGCCAGCAGTTACTCGTCGGTTTACAATGAGCAGTTCTTC. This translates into CASSYSSVYNEQFF.

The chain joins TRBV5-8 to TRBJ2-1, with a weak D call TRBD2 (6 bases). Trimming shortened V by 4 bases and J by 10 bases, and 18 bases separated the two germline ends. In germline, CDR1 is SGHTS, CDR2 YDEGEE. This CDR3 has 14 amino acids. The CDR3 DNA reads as TGTGCCAGCAGCCGGGGGAGAAAAAACGAGGAGCAGTTCTTC. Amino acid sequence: CASSRGRKNEEQFF.

This CDR3 reads CASSRTVVDTQYF. The DNA of the CDR3 is TGTGCCAGCAGTAGGACAGTGGTGGATACGCAGTATTTT. The chain recombines TRBV12-3 or TRBV12-4 with TRBJ2-3; perhaps TRBD1 as D (6 bases). Trimming stripped 5 bases from V and 6 bases from J, with 12 bases between. CDR3 length: 13 amino acids.

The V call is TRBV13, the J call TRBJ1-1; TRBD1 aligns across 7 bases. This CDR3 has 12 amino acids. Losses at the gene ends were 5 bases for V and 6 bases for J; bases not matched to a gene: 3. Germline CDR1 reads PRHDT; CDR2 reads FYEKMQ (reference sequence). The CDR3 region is CASSPRGAEAFF. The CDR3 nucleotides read TGTGCCAGCAGCCCCAGGGGGGCTGAAGCTTTCTTT.

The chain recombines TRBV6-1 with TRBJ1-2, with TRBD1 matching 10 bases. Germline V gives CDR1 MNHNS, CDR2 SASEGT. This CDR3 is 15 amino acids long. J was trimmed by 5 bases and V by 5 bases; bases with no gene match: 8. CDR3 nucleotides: TGTGCCAGCAGTACGACAGGGGGCGGGGGGTATGGCTACACCTTC. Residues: CASSTTGGGGYGYTF.

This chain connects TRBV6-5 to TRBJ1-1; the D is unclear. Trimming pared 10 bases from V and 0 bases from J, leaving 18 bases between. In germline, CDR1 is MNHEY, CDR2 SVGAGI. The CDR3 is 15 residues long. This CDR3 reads CATRNPGGMNTEAFF. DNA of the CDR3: TGTGCCACTAGAAACCCGGGAGGGATGAACACTGAAGCTTTCTTT.

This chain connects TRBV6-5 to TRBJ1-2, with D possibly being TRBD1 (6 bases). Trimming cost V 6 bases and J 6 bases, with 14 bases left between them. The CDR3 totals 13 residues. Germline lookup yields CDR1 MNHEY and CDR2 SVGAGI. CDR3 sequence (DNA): TGTGCCAGCAGCCGAATGGGGGCGGATGGCTACACCTTC. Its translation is CASSRMGADGYTF.

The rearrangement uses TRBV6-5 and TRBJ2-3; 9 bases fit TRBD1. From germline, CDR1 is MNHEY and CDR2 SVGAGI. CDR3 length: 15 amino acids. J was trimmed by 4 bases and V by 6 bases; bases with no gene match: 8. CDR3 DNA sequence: TGTGCCAGCAGCACCGGGACAGGGATGGCAGATACGCAGTATTTT. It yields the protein CASSTGTGMADTQYF.

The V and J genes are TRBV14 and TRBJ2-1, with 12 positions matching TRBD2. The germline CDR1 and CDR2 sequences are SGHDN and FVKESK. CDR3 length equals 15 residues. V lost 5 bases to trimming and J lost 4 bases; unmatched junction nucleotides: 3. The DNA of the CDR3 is TGTGCCAGCAGCAGACTAGCGGGGGTGTACAATGAGCAGTTCTTC. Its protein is CASSRLAGVYNEQFF.

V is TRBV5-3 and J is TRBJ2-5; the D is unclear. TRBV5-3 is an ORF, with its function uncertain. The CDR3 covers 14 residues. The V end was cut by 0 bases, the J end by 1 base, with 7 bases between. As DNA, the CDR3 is TGTGCCAGAAGCTTGGATACTATCCAAGAGACCCAGTACTTC. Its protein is CARSLDTIQETQYF.

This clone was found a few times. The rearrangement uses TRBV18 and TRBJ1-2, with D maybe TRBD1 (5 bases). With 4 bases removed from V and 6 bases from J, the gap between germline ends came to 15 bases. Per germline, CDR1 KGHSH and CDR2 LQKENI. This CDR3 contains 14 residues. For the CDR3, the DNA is TGTGCCAGCTCACTAAGCACAGGACCGGATGGCTACACCTTC. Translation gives CASSLSTGPDGYTF.

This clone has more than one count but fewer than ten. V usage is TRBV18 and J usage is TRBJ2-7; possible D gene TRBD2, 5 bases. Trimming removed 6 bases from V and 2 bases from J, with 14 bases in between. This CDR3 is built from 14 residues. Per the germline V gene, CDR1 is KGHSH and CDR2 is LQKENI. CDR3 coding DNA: TGTGCCAGCTCTAACCGCCAGGAGGCCTACGAGCAGTACTTC. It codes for CASSNRQEAYEQYF.

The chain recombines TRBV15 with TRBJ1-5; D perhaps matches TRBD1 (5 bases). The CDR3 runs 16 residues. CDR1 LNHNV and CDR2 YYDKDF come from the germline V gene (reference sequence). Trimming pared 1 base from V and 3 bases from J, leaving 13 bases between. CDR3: CATSRVRGSSNQPQHF. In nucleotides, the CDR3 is TGTGCCACCAGCAGAGTTAGGGGCAGTTCCAATCAGCCCCAGCATTTT.

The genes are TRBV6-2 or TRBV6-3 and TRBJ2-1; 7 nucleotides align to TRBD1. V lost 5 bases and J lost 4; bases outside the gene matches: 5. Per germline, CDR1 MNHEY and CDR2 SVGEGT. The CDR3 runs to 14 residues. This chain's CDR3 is CASSKQGYYNEQFF. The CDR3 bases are TGTGCCAGCAGTAAACAGGGGTATTACAATGAGCAGTTCTTC.